The 26 T cell receptor beta chains in this list originate from one sample, sequenced in a study of T cells in Graves' hyperthyroidism and ophthalmopathy. Amplification of TCR beta CDR3 regions used RNA as the template. When the TCR CDR3 underwent first-round RT-PCR, the HTBI primer set was used. Each CDR3 protein gets one entry after TCRdb re-called the multiplex PCR reads with MiXCR. The data show around 280,000 distinct CDR3 sequences, 10% to 15% seen once. The sample consisted of blood. The receptor source for this set is a woman younger than 45 with Graves' hyperthyroidism that later progressed to Graves' ophthalmopathy.

This clonotype was counted only a few times. The gene calls are TRBV9 and TRBJ2-4; the match to TRBD2 covers 11 bases. The CDR3 runs 17 residues. Trimming removed 0 bases from V and 5 bases from J; junction bases left unmatched: 7. Germline loops: CDR1 SGDLS, CDR2 YYNGEE. Here the CDR3 reads CASSVGLAGGPQNIQYF. The CDR3 DNA sequence: TGTGCCAGCAGCGTAGGTCTAGCGGGAGGTCCCCAAAACATTCAGTACTTC.

As to this clonotype: The junction departs from the called germline gene at one end, perhaps through a read error. V is TRBV7-2 and J is TRBJ2-5; 7 positions match TRBD1. Germline lookup yields CDR1 SGHTA and CDR2 FQGNSA. The CDR3 totals 13 residues. For the CDR3, the DNA is TGTGCCAGCAGCTCAGGCGGACACCCGGACAGGCACTTC. Translated: CASSSGGHPDRHF.

This clonotype was seen ten or more times. The V gene is TRBV4-2, the J gene TRBJ2-1; 13 positions match TRBD2. CDR1 and CDR2 from the germline V gene are LGHNA and YNFKEQ. CDR3 length: 16 amino acids. The V segment lost 3 bases and the J segment 10 bases; nucleotides outside the gene matches: 9. The CDR3 spells CASSHGTSGTSGEQFF. The CDR3 region has the DNA TGTGCCAGCAGCCATGGGACTAGCGGGACCTCAGGGGAGCAGTTCTTC.

There are many counts of this clonotype. V gene TRBV19 combines with J gene TRBJ2-1; 14 bases are a match to TRBD2. Looked up from germline, CDR1 is LNHDA and CDR2 is SQIVND (reference sequence). V was pared by 3 bases and J by 7 bases, with 5 bases of the junction left unmatched. CDR3 length equals 16 residues. The CDR3 here is CASSMGTSGSRNEQFF. CDR3 sequence (DNA): TGTGCCAGTAGTATGGGGACTAGCGGGAGCAGAAATGAGCAGTTCTTC.

This clonotype was counted many times. V gene TRBV7-8 combines with J gene TRBJ2-3; D may be TRBD2 (7 bases). Per germline, CDR1 SGHVS and CDR2 FQNEAQ. V was cut by 6 bases and J by 6 bases, with 16 bases left in between. The CDR3 runs 14 residues. The CDR3 coding sequence is TGTGCCAGCAGTCAAGGGGGGGGGGGGGATACGCAGTATTTT. Translated: CASSQGGGGDTQYF.

In this sample, this clonotype turned up many times. This chain uses TRBV27 with TRBJ2-1; possibly TRBD1 or TRBD2 for D (5 bases each). The germline V gene encodes CDR1 MNHEY and CDR2 SMNVEV (reference sequence). V was pared by 4 bases and J by 2 bases, with 15 bases between. CDR3 size: 16 residues. The CDR3 nucleotides are TGTGCCAGCAGTTCCCCCCCACGGGACCCCTACAATGAGCAGTTCTTC. It translates to CASSSPPRDPYNEQFF.

The chain combines TRBV20-1 with TRBJ2-7, with D perhaps matching TRBD1 (6 bases). This CDR3 has 12 amino acids. The V and J ends lost 5 bases and 1 base respectively, with 9 bases between them. Germline V gene lookup returns CDR1 DFQATT and CDR2 SNEGSKA (reference sequence). CDR3 DNA sequence: TGCAGTGCTCGCGGACAGTCCTACGAGCAGTACTTC. Translation gives CSARGQSYEQYF.

This clonotype was observed at least ten times. V gene TRBV6-2 or TRBV6-3 combines with J gene TRBJ2-3; D uncertain. This CDR3 has 13 amino acids. Germline assignment: CDR1 MNHEY and CDR2 SVGEGT. Trimming removed 2 bases from V and 4 bases from J, with 7 bases in between. The CDR3 protein is CASSYGAADTQYF. CDR3 nucleotide sequence: TGTGCCAGCAGTTACGGAGCAGCAGATACGCAGTATTTT.

This clonotype was picked up many times. This chain joins TRBV5-5 and TRBJ2-1, with D possibly matching TRBD1 (6 bases). CDR1 is SGHKS, CDR2 YYEKEE, per germline (reference sequence). Trimming left V 5 bases short and J 0 bases short, with 12 bases between. The CDR3 length is 15 residues. CDR3 nucleotides: TGTGCCAGCAGTGACAGGTGGAGCTCCTACAATGAGCAGTTCTTC. Residues: CASSDRWSSYNEQFF.

This clonotype was seen repeatedly, ten times or more. The V and J genes are TRBV7-9 and TRBJ2-7, with TRBD2 as a possible D gene (5 bases). Germline CDR1 reads SEHNR; CDR2 reads FQNEAQ (reference sequence). The V end was cut by 5 bases, the J end by 5 bases, with 13 bases between. This CDR3 is 13 amino acids long. As DNA, the CDR3 is TGTGCCAGCAGCCGACTATATACCGACGAGCAGTACTTC. The encoded protein is CASSRLYTDEQYF.

This clonotype was picked up many times. J is TRBJ2-1 and V is TRBV7-2; weak D call: TRBD1 (5 bases). The length of the CDR3 is 14 residues. In germline, CDR1 is SGHTA, CDR2 FQGNSA. V dropped 1 base and J dropped 7 bases, with 11 bases sitting between them. In nucleotides, the CDR3 is TGTGCCAGCAGCTTAGGTCGAAGGGGAAATGAGCAGTTCTTC. It codes for CASSLGRRGNEQFF.

This clonotype was found many times. The chain carries TRBV20-1 and TRBJ2-7; D not resolved. V was trimmed by 0 bases and J by 3 bases, leaving 15 bases between them. This CDR3 is built from 15 residues. Germline V gene lookup returns CDR1 DFQATT and CDR2 SNEGSKA (reference sequence). The CDR3 loop is CSARDTFQIGYEQYF. As DNA, the CDR3 is TGCAGTGCTAGAGATACGTTCCAGATAGGCTACGAGCAGTACTTC.

This clonotype was recorded at least ten times. The chain is built from TRBV28 and TRBJ2-6; 9 bases map to TRBD1. This CDR3 region has 15 residues. J was trimmed by 0 bases and V by 9 bases; bases with no gene match: 3. Germline V CDR1 and CDR2: MDHEN, SYDVKM. The CDR3 loop reads CASGQGSSGANVLTF. In DNA, the CDR3 is TGTGCCAGTGGACAGGGGAGCTCTGGGGCCAACGTCCTGACTTTC.

The gene calls are TRBV28 and TRBJ2-2; 9 positions match TRBD2. This CDR3 region has 19 residues. Germline CDR1 MDHEN, CDR2 SYDVKM. Germline trimming cut 7 bases from V and 7 bases from J; bases unmatched to any gene: 22. The CDR3 nucleotides are TGTGCCAGCACCAACAAATCGGGGTGGCTAGCGGGGCCCCGCGGGGAGCTGTTTTTT. Protein: CASTNKSGWLAGPRGELFF.

This clonotype was recorded a few times. V is TRBV9 and J is TRBJ2-3; 10 bases match TRBD2. The CDR3 has 16 residues. Germline CDR1 is SGDLS and CDR2 is YYNGEE. V lost 0 bases and J lost 3; bases outside the gene matches: 4. The CDR3 DNA follows: TGTGCCAGCAGCGTAGAGGTGACTAGCGGGACAGATACGCAGTATTTT. Translating it yields CASSVEVTSGTDTQYF.

This clonotype was seen repeatedly, ten times or more. V usage is TRBV12-3 or TRBV12-4 and J usage is TRBJ2-7, with a weak D call TRBD2 (5 bases). The CDR3 spans 14 residues. Between the trimmed V and J ends, which lost 4 bases and 2 bases, there was a span of 12 bases. CDR3 DNA: TGTGCCAGCAGTTCTTTTGGGAGAGCCTACGAGCAGTACTTC. This sequence encodes CASSSFGRAYEQYF.

This rearrangement joins TRBV28 to TRBJ2-2; D uncertain. The CDR3 contains 12 residues. Deletions cut 11 bases from V and 0 bases from J, with 7 bases between. The germline gives CDR1 MDHEN, CDR2 SYDVKM. The CDR3 spells CAALANTGELFF. CDR3 sequence (DNA): TGTGCCGCCCTGGCGAACACCGGGGAGCTGTTTTTT.

The chain joins TRBV19 to TRBJ2-1; D is ambiguous. With 5 bases removed from V and 4 bases from J, the gap between germline ends came to 18 bases. CDR1 and CDR2 from the germline V gene are LNHDA and SQIVND (reference sequence). CDR3 length equals 16 residues. CDR3 residues: CASSAKSELKYNEQFF. The DNA for the CDR3 is TGTGCCAGTAGTGCGAAGAGCGAACTCAAATACAATGAGCAGTTCTTC.

This clonotype was seen at least ten times. V gene TRBV7-2 combines with J gene TRBJ2-3, with D tentatively TRBD2 (6 bases). The CDR3 is 15 amino acids. Deletions cut 5 bases from V and 0 bases from J, with 12 bases between. The V gene's germline CDR1 is SGHTA and CDR2 FQGNSA. CDR3: CASSPLAASTDTQYF. The CDR3 bases are TGTGCCAGCAGCCCATTAGCGGCTAGCACAGATACGCAGTATTTT. The whole variable domain, filled in from reference TRBV7-2 and TRBJ2-3, reads GAGVSQSPSNKVTEKGKDVELRCDPISGHTALYWYRQSLGQGLEFLIYFQGNSAPDKSGLPSDRFSAERTGGSVSTLTIQRTQQEDSAVYLCASSPLAASTDTQYFGPGTRLTVL.

This clonotype was seen at least ten times. The rearrangement uses TRBV25-1 and TRBJ2-3; D is perhaps TRBD1 or TRBD2 (6 bases each). Germline V gene data show CDR1 as MGHDK and CDR2 as SYGVNS. Trimming cost V 6 bases and J 5 bases, with 21 bases left between them. The CDR3 has 16 residues. CDR3 sequence (DNA): TGTGCCAGCAGCCCCTTGTGGGGGGCTTACGTAGATACGCAGTATTTT. As protein: CASSPLWGAYVDTQYF.

The V gene is TRBV27, the J gene TRBJ2-7, with a weak D call TRBD1 (5 bases). Per the germline V gene, CDR1 is MNHEY and CDR2 is SMNVEV (reference sequence). This CDR3 is 16 amino acids long. The V and J ends lost 5 bases and 5 bases respectively, with 22 bases between them. The CDR3 bases are TGTGCCAGCAGTACAGGACCTCGGAAAGGTTCCCACGAGCAGTACTTC. It specifies CASSTGPRKGSHEQYF.

This clonotype has only a few counts. V usage is TRBV19 and J usage is TRBJ2-1; D unresolved. Trimming left V 4 bases short and J 9 bases short, with 13 bases between. Germline-derived CDR1 and CDR2 are LNHDA and SQIVND (reference sequence). The CDR3 length is 13 residues. The DNA for the CDR3 is TGTGCCAGTAGTACCCCCCCAATCCTTGAGCAGTTCTTC. Protein sequence: CASSTPPILEQFF.

This clonotype was recorded many times. This chain joins TRBV20-1 and TRBJ2-7, with 14 nucleotides matching TRBD2. V was pared by 0 bases and J by 4 bases, with 8 bases of the junction left unmatched. The CDR3 covers 17 residues. Germline V gene lookup returns CDR1 DFQATT and CDR2 SNEGSKA (reference sequence). The CDR3 protein is CSARDLTSGRVIYEQYF. The CDR3 DNA reads as TGCAGTGCTAGAGATTTGACTAGCGGGAGGGTTATATACGAGCAGTACTTC.

At least ten counts were recorded for this clonotype. The rearrangement joins TRBV28 to TRBJ1-2; TRBD1 matches 7 bases. Germline V CDR1 and CDR2: MDHEN, SYDVKM. The CDR3 is 14 residues long. V was clipped by 5 bases and J by 5 bases; unmatched bases: 8. The CDR3 bases are TGTGCCAGCAGTAGGATCAGGACAGGATATGGCTACACCTTC. Encoded protein: CASSRIRTGYGYTF.

The chain's CDR3 is CASSQGGVQETQYF. DNA of the CDR3: TGTGCCAGCAGCCAAGGGGGGGTTCAAGAGACCCAGTACTTC. This chain links TRBV5-4 with TRBJ2-5, with a possible D match to TRBD2 (7 bases). Germline assignment: CDR1 SGHNT and CDR2 YYREEE (reference sequence). The CDR3 extends over 14 amino acids. V was pared by 4 bases and J by 2 bases, with 12 bases between.

This clonotype was recorded at least ten times. The V gene is TRBV3-1, the J gene TRBJ2-4; possibly TRBD1 or TRBD2 for D (5 bases each). The germline CDR1 and CDR2 sequences are LGHDT and YNNKEL (reference sequence). The CDR3 loop spans 14 amino acids. V was shortened by 4 bases and J by 9 bases, with 16 bases between the two germline ends. In nucleotides, the CDR3 is TGTGCCAGCAGCCCAAGAGGGGATCGGAGCATTCAGTACTTC. It translates to CASSPRGDRSIQYF.